These T cell receptor beta chains were read from a single sample in a study of human T cells and chemical hapten exposure. TCRdb reanalysed the RACE reads using MiXCR and keeps one entry per CDR3 protein. This table has 300,000 to 450,000 distinct CDR3 sequences, roughly 6% appearing once. Here the sequenced sample was whole blood, taken in connection with sensitization to the hapten diphenylcyclopropenone (DPC). The receptors shown here come from a young woman with alopecia areata. Some clones in this sample may be carry-over from other donors' samples. CDR3s leave out the opening cysteine and the closing phenylalanine or tryptophan. The order of the fields is D gene, V gene, CDR3 protein. A D gene is named only where the DNA matches it firmly.

d_call: NA
v_call: TRBV7-9
cdr3_aa: ASSLELSGELF

d_call: TRBD1
v_call: TRBV7-9
cdr3_aa: ASSLRAGGRPVEKLF

d_call: NA
v_call: TRBV28
cdr3_aa: ATTGVGEQY

d_call: NA
v_call: TRBV6-6
cdr3_aa: ASSYTEGTAREQPQH

d_call: NA
v_call: TRBV20-1
cdr3_aa: SAEVGANTTFTDTQY

d_call: NA
v_call: TRBV18
cdr3_aa: ASSPTDSYTEAF

d_call: NA
v_call: TRBV12-3/TRBV12-4
cdr3_aa: ASSLRQSGNTIY

d_call: NA
v_call: TRBV6-5
cdr3_aa: ASGPGTENSPLH

d_call: NA
v_call: TRBV6-6
cdr3_aa: ASSPNTEAF

d_call: TRBD1
v_call: TRBV6-5
cdr3_aa: ASSYRTGRKDTQY

d_call: TRBD2
v_call: TRBV6-5
cdr3_aa: ASSYSMGLAEKPPYEQY

d_call: TRBD1
v_call: TRBV16
cdr3_aa: ASSQWTGNYEQY

d_call: TRBD2
v_call: TRBV6-2/TRBV6-3
cdr3_aa: ASSYGERGVTDTQY

d_call: NA
v_call: TRBV7-2
cdr3_aa: ASSRSGSSYHQPQH

d_call: NA
v_call: TRBV12-3/TRBV12-4
cdr3_aa: ASSSLRRGNEQF

d_call: NA
v_call: TRBV24-1
cdr3_aa: ATSDPHSADSYNEQF

d_call: TRBD1
v_call: TRBV29-1
cdr3_aa: SADREDYGYT

d_call: NA
v_call: TRBV7-2
cdr3_aa: ASSVPGPTGELF

d_call: NA
v_call: TRBV5-4
cdr3_aa: ASSLRTQGAGANVLT

d_call: TRBD2
v_call: TRBV2
cdr3_aa: ASTASGQQETQY

d_call: NA
v_call: TRBV10-3
cdr3_aa: AISEWGASHNEQF

d_call: NA
v_call: TRBV12-5
cdr3_aa: ASGPDTYTDTQY

d_call: NA
v_call: TRBV6-1
cdr3_aa: ASKQVRTGELF

d_call: TRBD1
v_call: TRBV2
cdr3_aa: ASSTQGQDEKLF

d_call: NA
v_call: TRBV6-5
cdr3_aa: ASSYAGPRETQY

d_call: TRBD1
v_call: TRBV29-1
cdr3_aa: SALTGEPETQY

d_call: NA
v_call: TRBV10-2
cdr3_aa: ASSEEGYSPLH

d_call: NA
v_call: TRBV11-3
cdr3_aa: ASSTRQVPDTQY

d_call: NA
v_call: TRBV5-4
cdr3_aa: ASTYRGSGTDTQY

d_call: TRBD2
v_call: TRBV5-1
cdr3_aa: ASSFSGGEETQY

d_call: TRBD1
v_call: TRBV7-9
cdr3_aa: ASSLGTASQSPLH

d_call: NA
v_call: TRBV12-3/TRBV12-4
cdr3_aa: ASRPGITNEKLF

d_call: NA
v_call: TRBV4-2
cdr3_aa: ASSQLPSSYEQY

d_call: NA
v_call: TRBV7-2
cdr3_aa: ASSSRSTDSPLH

d_call: TRBD2
v_call: TRBV12-3/TRBV12-4
cdr3_aa: ASGVSGGARDEQY

d_call: TRBD1
v_call: TRBV7-9
cdr3_aa: ASSSYDRGTEAF

d_call: NA
v_call: TRBV18
cdr3_aa: ASSPAENQPQH

d_call: TRBD2
v_call: TRBV28
cdr3_aa: ATHTGGHYEQY

d_call: NA
v_call: TRBV6-5
cdr3_aa: ASSRAEFYGYT

d_call: NA
v_call: TRBV20-1
cdr3_aa: SAREAGAGMNTEAF

d_call: NA
v_call: TRBV4-3
cdr3_aa: ASSLTSGEPGELF

d_call: TRBD2
v_call: TRBV4-2
cdr3_aa: ASSQARRGGSVADEQF

d_call: NA
v_call: TRBV4-3
cdr3_aa: ASSQDWQEREKLF

d_call: NA
v_call: TRBV24-1
cdr3_aa: ATSEWGKANEQF

d_call: NA
v_call: TRBV20-1
cdr3_aa: SARQANTGELF

d_call: NA
v_call: TRBV7-2
cdr3_aa: ASSLASVPKISSGANVLT

d_call: NA
v_call: TRBV5-4
cdr3_aa: ASSSTLDLNTDTQY

d_call: NA
v_call: TRBV10-3
cdr3_aa: AISFRGAITEAF